The clone carrying this T cell receptor beta chain was found a few times. Its antigen remains unknown. The sample is drawn from a study of blood T cells in healthy people across ages. Study results and limitations: Older age coincided with a roughly linear decline in TCR beta diversity per million T cells.

A second PCR, run for about 7 to 12 cycles, used a sample-barcoded 5' primer plus a J-beta primer mix. TCRdb fed the 5' RACE reads into MiXCR, producing one record per CDR3 protein. In the table there are 1,500,000 or so distinct CDR3 sequences, about 42% of which are singletons. V shed 6 bases and J 7 bases; nucleotides not matched to a gene: 9. Per the germline V gene, CDR1 is MNHEY and CDR2 is SVGAGI. This CDR3 contains 13 residues. Sequencing was performed on blood. The rearrangement uses TRBV6-5 and TRBJ2-7, with 7 bases aligning to TRBD1. The sequence was obtained from a woman younger than 30 in good health. The CDR3 DNA is TGTGCCAGCAGCCAGGGGGTTCTCAATGAGCAGTACTTC. This translates into CASSQGVLNEQYF.